Presented here are 27 T cell receptor beta chains from one specimen sequenced in a study of blood T cell repertoires in COVID-19. TCRdb keeps only in-frame clones here, not all; method: immunoSEQ multiplex PCR. Found here are 240,000 or so clones, 90% of them singletons; the top ten hold less than 0.9%. The sample was PBMCs or T cells enriched from blood (not recorded which). These receptors were taken from a man aged 50-60 years who had been exposed to COVID-19.

This chain joins TRBV5-1 and TRBJ2-7; possible D gene TRBD1, 6 bases. Germline CDR1 SGHRS, CDR2 YFSETQ. CDR3 size: 15 residues. The V gene lost 0 bases and the J gene lost 0 bases, with 10 bases spanning the gap. CDR3 residues: CASSLAAGVSYEQYF. DNA of the CDR3: TGCGCCAGCAGCTTGGCGGCAGGGGTCTCCTACGAGCAGTACTTC.

The chain employs TRBV5-1 and TRBJ2-7, with a weak D call TRBD2 (5 bases). Germline-derived CDR1 and CDR2 are SGHRS and YFSETQ. Between the trimmed V and J ends, which lost 0 bases and 0 bases, there was a span of 13 bases. CDR3 size: 16 residues. CDR3 region: CASSLELANPSYEQYF. As DNA, the CDR3 is TGCGCCAGCAGCTTGGAGCTAGCTAATCCCTCCTACGAGCAGTACTTC.

This chain uses TRBV4-1 with TRBJ2-1; 8 nucleotides line up with TRBD2. CDR1 is MGHRA and CDR2 is YSYEKL in the germline V gene. The V and J ends lost 4 bases and 6 bases, in that order; junction bases with no gene match: 8. The CDR3 is 15 residues long. CDR3 coding DNA: TGCGCCAGCAGCCCAAGTAGCGGGATGGGCAATGAGCAGTTCTTC. Protein product: CASSPSSGMGNEQFF.

V usage is TRBV14 and J usage is TRBJ2-3; 10 bases agree with TRBD2. V was clipped by 4 bases and J by 4 bases; unmatched bases: 5. Germline CDR1 is SGHDN and CDR2 is FVKESK. CDR3 size: 15 residues. CDR3 region: CASSRTSGIPDTQYF. The CDR3 bases are TGTGCCAGCAGCCGGACTAGCGGCATTCCAGATACGCAGTATTTT.

This rearrangement joins TRBV18 to TRBJ2-3; 7 bases match TRBD2. The germline V gene encodes CDR1 KGHSH and CDR2 LQKENI. The V gene end was trimmed by 0 bases and the J gene end by 4 bases; junction bases not matched to a gene: 4. This CDR3 has 15 residues. The CDR3 is CASSPPSGNADTQYF. The CDR3 coding sequence is TGTGCCAGCTCACCACCCAGCGGGAACGCAGATACGCAGTATTTT.

This chain links TRBV10-1 with TRBJ2-1; tentative D call: TRBD1 (5 bases). Trimming removed 0 bases from V and 4 bases from J, with 10 bases in between. The CDR3 spans 15 residues. CDR1 is WNHNN, CDR2 SYGVQD, per germline (reference sequence). The chain's CDR3 is CASSESARGYNEQFF. As DNA, the CDR3 is TGCGCCAGCAGTGAGTCGGCAAGGGGTTACAATGAGCAGTTCTTC.

This chain links TRBV7-6 with TRBJ1-3; TRBD1 matches 7 bases. V was pared by 5 bases and J by 6 bases, with 7 bases of the junction left unmatched. This CDR3 has 14 residues. Germline assignment: CDR1 SGHVS and CDR2 FNYEAQ. The CDR3 sequence is CASSNRDSTNTIYF. The CDR3 DNA sequence: TGTGCCAGCAGCAACCGGGACAGCACAAACACCATATATTTT.

Here the CDR3 DNA reads TGTGCCAGCAGCTTAGAGGCAGGGGGATTCGATCAGCCCCAGCATTTT. This gives the protein CASSLEAGGFDQPQHF. V gene TRBV7-8 combines with J gene TRBJ1-5; 7 nucleotides agree with TRBD1. Trimming cost V 1 base and J 5 bases; bases outside gene matches: 8. Germline CDR1 reads SGHVS; CDR2 reads FQNEAQ. The CDR3 sequence is 16 residues long.

The chain recombines TRBV24-1 with TRBJ2-3, with 9 bases lining up with TRBD1. The ends lost 9 bases at V and 2 bases at J; junction bases unmatched: 8. The CDR3 sequence is 15 residues long. Germline loops: CDR1 KGHDR, CDR2 SFDVKD. CDR3 sequence: CATSPGQGYTDTQYF. For the CDR3, the DNA is TGTGCCACCTCTCCAGGACAGGGGTACACAGATACGCAGTATTTT.

To note about this clone: The junction departs from the called germline gene at one end, perhaps through a read error. The V and J genes are TRBV7-7 and TRBJ2-2, with 11 positions matching TRBD1. CDR3 size: 21 residues. Germline-derived CDR1 and CDR2 are SSHAT and FNYEAQ (reference sequence). In nucleotides, the CDR3 is TGTGCTAGCAGCTTATGGGGCACCCCCTCCGGGACAGGGGGTCTGACCGGGGAGCTGTTTTTT. It specifies CASSLWGTPSGTGGLTGELFF.

The rearrangement uses TRBV6-5 and TRBJ1-6; TRBD1 matches at 8 bases. The germline gives CDR1 MNHEY, CDR2 SVGAGI. This CDR3 has 13 residues. Trimming removed 7 bases from V and 10 bases from J; junction bases left unmatched: 6. CDR3 region: CASTGQGGSPLHF. CDR3 in DNA: TGTGCCAGCACAGGACAGGGTGGCTCACCCCTCCACTTT.

The chain recombines TRBV6-2 or TRBV6-3 with TRBJ1-2; D not certain. V was shortened by 4 bases and J by 5 bases, with 8 bases between the two germline ends. The CDR3 has 12 residues. Germline V gene data show CDR1 as MNHEY and CDR2 as SVGEGT. The CDR3 nucleotides are TGTGCCAGCAGTTCCGGAGGATATGGCTACACCTTC. Its translation: CASSSGGYGYTF.

The rearrangement joins TRBV7-2 to TRBJ1-5; the match to TRBD1 covers 8 bases. The J segment lost 1 base and the V segment lost 4 bases, leaving 0 bases of the junction unmatched. The CDR3 totals 14 residues. CDR1 SGHTA and CDR2 FQGNSA come from the germline V gene. Here the CDR3 DNA reads TGTGCCAGCAGCTGGACAGGGAGCAATCAGCCCCAGCATTTT. Protein product: CASSWTGSNQPQHF.

The gene calls are TRBV7-9 and TRBJ2-3; TRBD2 matches at 12 bases. The J segment lost 10 bases and the V segment lost 6 bases, leaving 14 bases of the junction unmatched. From germline, CDR1 is SEHNR and CDR2 FQNEAQ (reference sequence). CDR3 length: 16 amino acids. CDR3 in DNA: TGTGCCAGCAGACCAACTAGCGGGGGGACCCCGGCTCCGCAGTATTTT. Protein product: CASRPTSGGTPAPQYF.

The chain employs TRBV19 and TRBJ2-1; no clear D. Deletions cut 5 bases from V and 6 bases from J, with 5 bases between. The length of the CDR3 is 11 residues. Looked up from germline, CDR1 is LNHDA and CDR2 is SQIVND (reference sequence). Here the CDR3 DNA reads TGTGCCAGTAGTGACTTCAATGAGCAGTTCTTC. Its protein product is CASSDFNEQFF.

This clone was counted only a few times. The chain links TRBV10-3 to TRBJ1-4, with 8 bases fitting TRBD1. The CDR3 covers 13 residues. V dropped 10 bases and J dropped 8; count of bases not matched to a gene: 9. The V gene's germline CDR1 is ENHRY and CDR2 SYGVKD. CDR3 sequence (DNA): TGTGCCAACAGGGGACAGGAGGGCGAAAAACTGTTTTTT. Protein product: CANRGQEGEKLFF.

The rearrangement uses TRBV3-1 (or the pseudogene TRBV3-2) and TRBJ1-2; TRBD1 might be the D (6 bases). Per germline, CDR1 LGHDT and CDR2 YNNKEL (reference sequence). The CDR3 consists of 14 residues. V lost 4 bases and J lost 0, with 9 bases in between. The CDR3 reads CASSLPGANYGYTF. The CDR3 bases are TGTGCCAGCAGCCTTCCAGGGGCTAACTATGGCTACACCTTC.

DNA of the CDR3: TGTGCCAGCAGTTGGGGACTATATGAAAAACTGTTTTTT. Its protein is CASSWGLYEKLFF. The V call is TRBV27, the J call TRBJ1-4, with D perhaps TRBD1 (5 bases). The CDR3 spans 13 residues. Trimming took 4 bases from V and 6 from J, leaving 9 bases between them. CDR1 is MNHEY and CDR2 is SMNVEV in the germline V gene (reference sequence). The whole variable domain, filled in from reference TRBV27 and TRBJ1-4, reads EAQVTQNPRYLITVTGKKLTVTCSQNMNHEYMSWYRQDPGLGLRQIYYSMNVEVTDKGDVPEGYKVSRKEKRNFPLILESPSPNQTSLYFCASSWGLYEKLFFGSGTQLSVL.

The chain joins TRBV28 to TRBJ2-7; 11 positions match TRBD1. CDR1 and CDR2 from the germline V gene are MDHEN and SYDVKM. Trimming took 7 bases from V and 5 from J; bases not matched to a gene: 10. This CDR3 spans 15 amino acids. CDR3 in amino acids: CASNDPGQGGDEQYV. As DNA, the CDR3 is TGTGCCAGCAACGATCCGGGACAGGGGGGAGACGAGCAGTACGTC.

CDR3 sequence: CASSPQGGETQYF. In DNA form, the CDR3 reads TGTGCCAGCAGTCCCCAGGGGGGAGAGACCCAGTACTTC. The chain employs TRBV6-6 and TRBJ2-5, with D tentatively TRBD1 (7 bases). The CDR3 totals 13 residues. The V end lost 5 bases, the J end lost 4 bases, and 11 bases lay between the germline ends. Germline V lookup: CDR1 MNHNY, CDR2 SVGAGI (reference sequence).

The chain uses TRBV19 and TRBJ1-5, with TRBD1 identical over 7 bases. V shed 9 bases and J 7 bases; nucleotides not matched to a gene: 9. The germline gives CDR1 LNHDA, CDR2 SQIVND (reference sequence). The CDR3 extends over 13 amino acids. CDR3: CASGDRAGQPQHF. DNA of the CDR3: TGTGCCAGCGGTGACAGGGCCGGCCAGCCCCAGCATTTT.

The chain is built from TRBV7-9 and TRBJ2-3, with 11 bases matching TRBD1. The ends lost 4 bases at V and 1 base at J; junction bases unmatched: 10. CDR1 and CDR2 (germline): SEHNR, FQNEAQ (reference sequence). The length of the CDR3 is 18 residues. CDR3 loop: CASSSPPGQGARTDTQYF. The CDR3 nucleotides read TGTGCCAGCAGCTCCCCCCCTGGACAGGGGGCCCGCACAGATACGCAGTATTTT.

This chain connects TRBV18 to TRBJ2-3, with TRBD2 identical over 8 bases. Germline loops: CDR1 KGHSH, CDR2 LQKENI. The CDR3 runs to 16 residues. V shed 3 bases and J 0 bases; nucleotides not matched to a gene: 5. The CDR3 here is CASSPLSGDSTDTQYF. The CDR3 coding sequence is TGTGCCAGCTCACCCCTTAGCGGGGACAGCACAGATACGCAGTATTTT.

The gene calls are TRBV19 and TRBJ2-1, with D hard to call. The CDR3 spans 12 residues. CDR1 and CDR2 (germline): LNHDA, SQIVND (reference sequence). Trimming removed 6 bases from V and 4 bases from J, with 7 bases in between. As DNA, the CDR3 is TGTGCCAGTAGCACAGATTACAATGAGCAGTTCTTC. This translates into CASSTDYNEQFF.

The V call is TRBV28, the J call TRBJ2-1; D is perhaps TRBD2 (5 bases). V shed 2 bases and J shed 0 bases, with 8 bases lying between them. Germline assignment: CDR1 MDHEN and CDR2 SYDVKM. This CDR3 region has 15 residues. CDR3 sequence: CASSLPGSSYNEQFF. The DNA of the CDR3 is TGTGCCAGCAGTTTACCGGGGAGCTCCTACAATGAGCAGTTCTTC.

DNA for the CDR3: TGTGCCAGCAGCCTCGGGACAGGGGACCTTATTTTGGCAGATACGCAGTATTTT. Residues: CASSLGTGDLILADTQYF. The V and J genes are TRBV9 and TRBJ2-3, with TRBD1 identical over 10 bases. V lost 4 bases to trimming and J lost 4 bases; unmatched junction nucleotides: 15. The germline gives CDR1 SGDLS, CDR2 YYNGEE. The CDR3 covers 18 residues.

V and J are TRBV9 and TRBJ2-5, with 8 bases that match TRBD2. This CDR3 spans 14 amino acids. Trimming at V came to 3 bases and at J to 4 bases, leaving 5 bases not matched to a gene. Looked up from germline, CDR1 is SGDLS and CDR2 is YYNGEE. The CDR3 protein is CASSESSGPETQYF. The DNA for the CDR3 is TGTGCCAGCAGCGAGTCTAGCGGGCCAGAGACCCAGTACTTC.